This is a list of T cell receptor beta chains from one sample in a study of CD8+ T cells in alopecia areata. Measured with immunoSEQ multiplex PCR; TCRdb has only the in-frame clones, and not every one. The sample includes roughly 70,000 clones, 25% to 35% of them seen just once. This specimen consisted of CD8+ T cells sorted from blood, obtained at week 4, from a patient treated with tofacitinib. These receptors all come from a human donor with alopecia areata. CDR3s include the opening cysteine and the closing phenylalanine or tryptophan. A D gene is named only where the DNA matches it firmly. For some rows the clone size is stated as once, few or many, or as a class when expanded; others skip it.

V,J,D,size,CDR3
TRBV7-9,TRBJ2-7,-,-,CASSLGSGGVYEQYF
TRBV19,TRBJ2-7,TRBD2,once,CASSRGLAGAYEQYF
TRBV4-1,TRBJ2-3,TRBD1,few,CASSPGTGAGRGPQYF
TRBV18,TRBJ2-7,-,-,CASSPPRSLHEQYF
TRBV14,TRBJ1-1,-,-,CASSQDPSGEAFF
TRBV29-1,TRBJ2-5,TRBD2,few,CSVAAGGDEGETQYF
TRBV29-1,TRBJ1-5,-,-,CSPRGMEPQHF
TRBV28,TRBJ2-2,-,few,CASSPSLEGALGGELFF
TRBV6-6,TRBJ2-1,TRBD2,-,CASSSAGADNEQFF
TRBV10-3,TRBJ2-5,-,-,CAISDPPGPTGETQYF
TRBV13,TRBJ2-1,-,-,CASSLRTGPDGEQFF
TRBV29-1,TRBJ1-1,-,-,CSVDWNTEAFF
TRBV6-5,TRBJ2-6,-,few,CASSYSGSSGANVLTF
TRBV7-9,TRBJ2-3,-,-,CASSFEGHTDTQYF
TRBV14,TRBJ2-7,-,-,CASSHSYEQYF
TRBV20-1,TRBJ1-2,TRBD1,-,CSARDRATF
TRBV7-9,TRBJ2-2,-,-,CASRDGLYGGAGELFF
TRBV28,TRBJ1-5,-,-,CATAAGANQPQHF
TRBV19,TRBJ2-1,-,-,CASSILATYNEQFF
TRBV9,TRBJ2-1,TRBD1,-,CASSPGVGTGLNEQFF
TRBV6-1,TRBJ2-1,-,-,CASSYYPLNEQFF
TRBV7-3,TRBJ2-7,-,many,CASSEQGGEQYF
TRBV29-1,TRBJ2-7,-,-,CSVAQGAPEQYF
TRBV30,TRBJ2-3,TRBD2,-,CAWSLGTSGYTDTQYF
TRBV5-1,TRBJ1-1,-,-,CASSFGTKTNTEAFF
TRBV29-1,TRBJ1-2,TRBD1,-,CSVRGPTGVGGYTF
TRBV30,TRBJ2-7,TRBD2,few,CACTGTSYEQYF
TRBV30,TRBJ1-5,TRBD1,-,CAWSGPAGQGNNQPQHF
TRBV9,TRBJ1-5,TRBD1,-,CASSVGDRGQPQHF
TRBV30,TRBJ2-4,-,-,CAWWDLAKNIQYF
TRBV19,TRBJ1-5,TRBD1,-,CASSHRGLNQPQHF
TRBV11-2,TRBJ2-1,TRBD2,-,CASSLLAGAGNEQFF
TRBV25-1,TRBJ2-5,TRBD2,few,CASSGSGGRAAETQYF
TRBV5-6,TRBJ2-5,TRBD2,-,CASSLRTSGTKTQYF
TRBV5-4,TRBJ1-2,TRBD1,-,CASSAGQANYGYTF
TRBV7-8,TRBJ1-4,-,-,CASSLYDRSNEKLFF
TRBV7-3,TRBJ1-1,-,-,CASSSTTGTHTEAFF
TRBV28,TRBJ2-5,-,-,CASSSRLDQETQYF
TRBV5-6,TRBJ2-1,TRBD2,-,CASSLALAGGEQFF